The T cell receptor (beta chain) described here comes from a study of beta chain features in type 1 diabetes. All of the isolated RNA was reverse transcribed, so expressed TCRB transcripts were sequenced. TCRdb's table, derived via immunoSEQ multiplex PCR, lists solely in-frame clones and lacks some. The data show hundreds of thousands of clones, about a sixth seen once. About this clone: What it recognizes is unknown.

Study-level findings and limits: Sequencing the cDNA could make cells with high TCR expression show up more than they should.

The CDR3 has 13 amino acids. Trimming shortened V by 4 bases and J by 8 bases, and 13 bases separated the two germline ends. CDR1 and CDR2 (germline): SEHNR, FQNEAQ (reference sequence). Every donor had blood drawn once into heparin, about 116 mL on average. Sorting of CD4+ naive, central memory, regulatory and stem cell-like memory cells was performed via CD45RO/CCR7/CD25/CD127/CD95/CD27. This receptor was identified in a woman aged 18-29 years in good health. V usage is TRBV7-9 and J usage is TRBJ2-3; no reliable D call. The sequencing input was naive CD4+ T cells from blood. In nucleotides, the CDR3 is TGTGCCAGCAGCTCTACCTCCGGATCTACGCAGTATTTT. Amino acid sequence: CASSSTSGSTQYF.